This TCR beta chain was found in a study of long-term antiretroviral therapy in people with HIV. The table lists this clone with a few counts. Runs used v3.0 of the immunoSEQ assay and were done at survey level. Assay used: immunoSEQ multiplex PCR; TCRdb lists only in-frame clones, some missing. Here the sample spans roughly 37,000 clones, 75% to 85% being singletons. Per the germline V gene, CDR1 is MDHEN and CDR2 is SYDVKM. Trimming removed 4 bases at V and 0 bases at J, with 4 bases between. CDR3 size: 13 residues. Specimen: unsorted PBMCs, collected 3.4 years after starting antiretroviral therapy. The V call is TRBV28, the J call TRBJ1-5; no firm D call. The TCR comes from a man aged 25-45 years with HIV. In DNA, the CDR3 is TGTGCCAGCAGTTATTATAGCAATCAGCCCCAGCATTTT. Its protein is CASSYYSNQPQHF.